The 21 T cell receptor beta chains given below trace back to one sample, sequenced in a study of blood T cells in healthy people across ages. Sample-barcoded 5' priming and a J-beta primer mix drove a second PCR of about 7 to 11 cycles. TCRdb ran MiXCR on the 5' RACE reads and lists one entry per CDR3 protein. This sample has over a million distinct CDR3 sequences, with 45% found just once. The specimen was blood. The origin of the receptors is a woman aged 55-75 years in good health.

The chain combines TRBV6-5 with TRBJ1-3; tentatively, D is TRBD1 (5 bases). In germline, CDR1 is MNHEY, CDR2 SVGAGI. The V end was cut by 2 bases, the J end by 2 bases, with 13 bases between. The CDR3 is 16 residues long. CDR3 protein: CASSYGGGLAGNTIYF. The CDR3 DNA reads as TGTGCCAGCAGTTACGGGGGGGGTCTGGCTGGAAACACCATATATTTT.

The chain joins TRBV3-1 to TRBJ2-5; D may be TRBD2 (5 bases). The J call may be mistaken, given a closer DNA end match to TRBJ2-7. Germline assignment: CDR1 LGHDT and CDR2 YNNKEL (reference sequence). The CDR3 sequence is 15 residues long. CDR3 coding DNA: TGTGCCAGCAGCCAAGGGCGCGGTTCGGGGTACGAGCAGTACTTC. Its protein is CASSQGRGSGYEQYF.

This rearrangement joins TRBV5-4 to TRBJ2-1, with a tentative D call TRBD2 (6 bases). The J call may be wrong; the DNA end is better matched by TRBJ2-7. Germline assignment: CDR1 SGHNT and CDR2 YYREEE (reference sequence). The CDR3 is 15 residues long. CDR3: CASSPTRGSYNEQYF. The CDR3 region has the DNA TGTGCCAGCAGCCCGACTAGAGGCTCCTACAATGAGCAGTACTTC.

This clonotype was seen once. The rearrangement uses TRBV27 and TRBJ2-3, with 8 bases matching TRBD2. Germline CDR1 reads MNHEY; CDR2 reads SMNVEV (reference sequence). This CDR3 spans 16 amino acids. The CDR3 DNA reads as TGTGCACCCACCCCCTCTAGCGGGCCTCCCACAGATACGCAGTATTTT. Encoded protein: CAPTPSSGPPTDTQYF.

The chain links TRBV6-1 to TRBJ2-7; 7 bases align to TRBD1. J gave up 0 bases and V 4 bases, and 6 bases lay outside the gene matches. In germline, CDR1 is MNHNS, CDR2 SASEGT. The CDR3 covers 15 residues. CDR3 region: CASSVGTVNSYEQYF. The CDR3 nucleotides read TGTGCCAGCAGTGTAGGGACAGTTAACTCCTACGAGCAGTACTTC.

The genes are TRBV20-1 and TRBJ2-3; D unclear. V lost 5 bases and J 0 bases, leaving 9 bases between the germline ends. Germline CDR1 DFQATT, CDR2 SNEGSKA (reference sequence). The length of the CDR3 is 13 residues. As DNA, the CDR3 is TGCAGTGCTGTGGCGTGGAGCACAGATACGCAGTATTTT. It codes for CSAVAWSTDTQYF.

The V and J genes are TRBV27 and TRBJ2-7, with 8 bases identical to TRBD2. The V gene end was trimmed by 3 bases and the J gene end by 5 bases; junction bases not matched to a gene: 15. The CDR3 covers 17 residues. Germline V CDR1 and CDR2: MNHEY, SMNVEV (reference sequence). Here the CDR3 DNA reads TGTGCCAGCAGTTTTGGTGGAAGAGGCGGGAGGTTCAACGAGCAGTACTTC. This gives the protein CASSFGGRGGRFNEQYF.

There are many counts of this clonotype. The chain carries TRBV12-3 or TRBV12-4 and TRBJ2-7; 8 nucleotides align to TRBD2. The length of the CDR3 is 14 residues. J lost 6 bases, V lost 4 bases, and 8 bases had no gene match. DNA of the CDR3: TGTGCCAGCAGTTCCGGGACTAGGTCCCGCGAGCAGTACTTC. Amino acid sequence: CASSSGTRSREQYF.

V usage is TRBV5-1 and J usage is TRBJ2-1, with 7 bases identical to TRBD1. The V segment lost 4 bases and the J segment 3 bases; nucleotides outside the gene matches: 4. Germline CDR1 reads SGHRS; CDR2 reads YFSETQ. The CDR3 runs 14 residues. CDR3 region: CASSIGTDYNEQFF. CDR3 bases: TGCGCCAGCAGCATCGGGACAGACTACAATGAGCAGTTCTTC.

The chain links TRBV10-2 to TRBJ2-3; 7 bases are shared with TRBD2. The germline V gene encodes CDR1 WSHSY and CDR2 SAAADI. This CDR3 region has 15 residues. After removal of 5 bases from V and 3 bases from J, the junction contained 8 bases not matched to a gene. The CDR3 is CASSWGGGGTDTQYF. CDR3 nucleotides: TGCGCCAGCAGTTGGGGCGGGGGTGGTACAGATACGCAGTATTTT.

This clonotype was seen just once. The gene calls are TRBV29-1 and TRBJ2-5; 7 nucleotides align to TRBD2. The V gene end was trimmed by 1 base and the J gene end by 3 bases; junction bases not matched to a gene: 11. The CDR3 sequence is 16 residues long. CDR1 SQVTM and CDR2 ANQGSEA come from the germline V gene. CDR3: CSVEVRRLAAEETQYF. In DNA form, the CDR3 reads TGCAGCGTTGAAGTACGAAGGCTAGCGGCGGAAGAGACCCAGTACTTC.

This clonotype appeared many times. A clone one base away is much larger, so this may be a read error. The chain is built from TRBV9 and TRBJ2-7, with 11 bases fitting TRBD2. V lost 4 bases and J lost 7; bases outside the gene matches: 13. The CDR3 length is 16 residues. Germline CDR1 and CDR2: SGDLS and YYNGEE. The DNA of the CDR3 is TGTGCCAGCAGCTTTTACCCCGGGACTAGCGGAAGTGAGCAGTACTTC. The encoded protein is CASSFYPGTSGSEQYF.

In this sample, this clonotype turned up a few times. The chain is built from TRBV29-1 and TRBJ2-1; weak D call: TRBD2 (6 bases). The J call may be wrong; the DNA end is better matched by TRBJ2-7. CDR3 length equals 13 residues. Germline lookup yields CDR1 SQVTM and CDR2 ANQGSEA. The CDR3 is CSVGGEAYNEQYF. Here the CDR3 DNA reads TGCAGCGTCGGAGGGGAGGCCTACAATGAGCAGTACTTC.

V and J are TRBV6-1 and TRBJ1-1; 8 bases map to TRBD1. CDR1 MNHNS and CDR2 SASEGT come from the germline V gene. The CDR3 sequence is 17 residues long. The junction had 11 bases not matched to a gene; V was cut back by 3 bases and J by 2 bases. CDR3 sequence (DNA): TGTGCCAGCAGTGAGACAGGGGCAGTCTATCGAAACACTGAAGCTTTCTTT. This codes for CASSETGAVYRNTEAFF.

This chain connects TRBV20-1 to TRBJ2-1; TRBD2 matches at 9 bases. CDR3 size: 17 residues. CDR1 DFQATT and CDR2 SNEGSKA come from the germline V gene (reference sequence). With V trimmed by 0 bases and J by 3 bases, 9 bases remained unmatched. The CDR3 DNA reads TGCAGTGCTAGAGACCTCATAGCGGGAGCAGTCTACAATGAGCAGTTCTTC. This gives the protein CSARDLIAGAVYNEQFF.

This clonotype was counted between two and nine times. This chain connects TRBV20-1 to TRBJ2-7, with TRBD2 as a possible D gene (6 bases). The DNA end favors TRBJ2-5, so the J call may be wrong. This CDR3 contains 15 residues. The germline CDR1 and CDR2 sequences are DFQATT and SNEGSKA (reference sequence). In nucleotides, the CDR3 is TGCAGTGCTACCCGGGGAGCGGGTATTCGAGAGACCCAGTACTTC. Amino acids: CSATRGAGIRETQYF.

This clonotype was counted at least ten times. This chain uses TRBV20-1 with TRBJ2-1; no firm D call. CDR3 length: 12 residues. From germline, CDR1 is DFQATT and CDR2 SNEGSKA (reference sequence). The ends were cut back, 0 bases at V and 6 bases at J, with 6 bases in the middle. The chain's CDR3 is CSARDLSNEQFF. DNA for the CDR3: TGCAGTGCTAGAGATCTAAGCAATGAGCAGTTCTTC.

This chain connects TRBV12-3 or TRBV12-4 to TRBJ2-7, with unresolved D. The CDR3 has 12 residues. V dropped 2 bases and J dropped 3 bases, with 5 bases sitting between them. CDR3 region: CASSLQLYEQYF. The CDR3 DNA sequence: TGTGCCAGCAGTTTACAACTCTACGAGCAGTACTTC.

The rearrangement uses TRBV7-2 and TRBJ1-1; perhaps TRBD1 as D (5 bases). CDR3 size: 15 residues. Germline values: CDR1 SGHTA, CDR2 FQGNSA. The V and J ends lost 5 bases and 6 bases respectively, with 19 bases between them. The CDR3 nucleotides are TGTGCCAGCAGCCTCGGGACTCCCTTCAATGCTGAAGCTTTCTTT. It specifies CASSLGTPFNAEAFF.

In this sample, this clonotype turned up a few times. The chain couples TRBV12-3 or TRBV12-4 to TRBJ1-1, with TRBD1 matching over 7 bases. CDR3 length: 12 amino acids. J lost 5 bases, V lost 5 bases, and 2 bases had no gene match. This CDR3 reads CASSDRVTEAFF. As DNA, the CDR3 is TGTGCCAGCAGTGACAGGGTAACTGAAGCTTTCTTT.

This clonotype was counted many times. The rearrangement links TRBV29-1 to TRBJ2-7; D is unresolved. Germline CDR1 reads SQVTM; CDR2 reads ANQGSEA. The CDR3 spans 10 residues. V was trimmed by 5 bases and J by 3 bases, leaving 5 bases between them. CDR3 DNA: TGCAGCGTTTTTTACTACGAGCAGTACTTC. Its protein is CSVFYYEQYF.